This TCR beta chain was recovered during a study of shared clonotypes between healthy human individuals. Study findings and constraints: Among the subsets, naive ones generally showed larger estimated richness than memory ones. Clonotypes shared by all four sorted-subset donors had higher generation probabilities than non-shared clonotypes.

Every donor, a Caucasian adult, lived in Nashville, Tennessee. With regard to this clone: No antigen is known for it.

This table comes from immunoSEQ multiplex PCR, and its TCRdb copy is limited to in-frame clones, with some not included. The sample has millions of clones, roughly 92% seen once. Germline assignment: CDR1 SQVTM and CDR2 ANQGSEA. The CDR3 is made up of 15 amino acids. V lost 8 bases and J 0 bases, leaving 17 bases between the germline ends. This receptor was taken from a man aged 18 to 30 in good health. This sequence joins TRBV29-1 and TRBJ2-1; maybe TRBD2 (6 bases). Material for sequencing was naive CD4+ T cells sorted from blood. As to subset: CD45RA+ positively selected. Here the CDR3 DNA reads TGCAGCTCCTCACGGGGGACGAGCTCCTACAATGAGCAGTTCTTC. Amino acids: CSSSRGTSSYNEQFF.